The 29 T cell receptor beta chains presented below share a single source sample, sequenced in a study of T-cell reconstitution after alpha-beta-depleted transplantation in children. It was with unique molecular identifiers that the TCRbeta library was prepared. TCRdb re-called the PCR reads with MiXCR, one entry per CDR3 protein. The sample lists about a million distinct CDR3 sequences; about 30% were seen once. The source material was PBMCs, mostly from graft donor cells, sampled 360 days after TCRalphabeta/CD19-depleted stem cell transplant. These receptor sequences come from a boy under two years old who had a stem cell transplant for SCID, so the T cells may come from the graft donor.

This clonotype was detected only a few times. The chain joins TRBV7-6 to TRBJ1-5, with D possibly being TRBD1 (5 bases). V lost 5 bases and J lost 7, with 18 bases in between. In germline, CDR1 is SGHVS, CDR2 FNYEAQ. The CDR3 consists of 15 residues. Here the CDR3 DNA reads TGTGCCAGCAGCCCCGGGGGTCGAACCGGACAGCCCCAGCATTTT. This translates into CASSPGGRTGQPQHF.

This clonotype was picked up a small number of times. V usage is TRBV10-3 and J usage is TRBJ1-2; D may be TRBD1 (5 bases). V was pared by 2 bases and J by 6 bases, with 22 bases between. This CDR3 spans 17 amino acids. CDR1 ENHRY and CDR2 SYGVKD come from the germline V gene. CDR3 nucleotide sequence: TGTGCCATCAGTGAGGGCCCGCCGGCGGGGGGGATTGATGGCTACACCTTC. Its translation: CAISEGPPAGGIDGYTF.

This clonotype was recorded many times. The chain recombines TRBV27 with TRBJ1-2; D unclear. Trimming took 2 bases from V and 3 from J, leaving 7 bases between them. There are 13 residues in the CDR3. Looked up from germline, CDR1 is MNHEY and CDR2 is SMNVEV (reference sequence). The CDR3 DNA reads TGTGCCAGCAGTTTAGGGGAAGACTATGGCTACACCTTC. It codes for CASSLGEDYGYTF.

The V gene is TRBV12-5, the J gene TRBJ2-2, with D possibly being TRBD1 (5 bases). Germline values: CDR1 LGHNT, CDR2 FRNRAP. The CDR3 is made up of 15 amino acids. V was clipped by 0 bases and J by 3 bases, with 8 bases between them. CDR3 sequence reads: CASGLVGRDTGELFF. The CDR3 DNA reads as TGTGCTAGTGGTTTGGTCGGCAGGGACACCGGGGAGCTGTTTTTT.

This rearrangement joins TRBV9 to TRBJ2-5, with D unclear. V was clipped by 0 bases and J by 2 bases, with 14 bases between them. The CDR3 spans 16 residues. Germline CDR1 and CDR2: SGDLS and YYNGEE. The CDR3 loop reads CASSVGRIISQETQYF. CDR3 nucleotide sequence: TGTGCCAGCAGCGTAGGAAGGATCATCTCGCAAGAGACCCAGTACTTC.

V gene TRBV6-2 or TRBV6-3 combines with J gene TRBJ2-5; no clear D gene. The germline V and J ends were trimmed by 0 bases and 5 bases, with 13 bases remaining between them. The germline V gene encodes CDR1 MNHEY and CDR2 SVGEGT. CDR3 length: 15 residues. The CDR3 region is CASSYSGLGRETQYF. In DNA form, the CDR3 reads TGTGCCAGCAGTTACTCGGGCCTCGGGCGGGAGACCCAGTACTTC.

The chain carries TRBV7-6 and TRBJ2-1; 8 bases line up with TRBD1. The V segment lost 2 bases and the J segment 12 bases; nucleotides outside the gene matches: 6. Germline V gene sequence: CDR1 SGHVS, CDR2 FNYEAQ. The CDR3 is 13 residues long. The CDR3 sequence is CASSLYPGGMQFF. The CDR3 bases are TGTGCCAGCAGCTTATACCCAGGGGGCATGCAGTTCTTC.

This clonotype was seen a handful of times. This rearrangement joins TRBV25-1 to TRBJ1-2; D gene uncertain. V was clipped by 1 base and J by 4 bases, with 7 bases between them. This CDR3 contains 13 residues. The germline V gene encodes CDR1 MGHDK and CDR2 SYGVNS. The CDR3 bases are TGTGCCAGCAGTGAATCTCCCAGCTATGGCTACACCTTC. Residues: CASSESPSYGYTF.

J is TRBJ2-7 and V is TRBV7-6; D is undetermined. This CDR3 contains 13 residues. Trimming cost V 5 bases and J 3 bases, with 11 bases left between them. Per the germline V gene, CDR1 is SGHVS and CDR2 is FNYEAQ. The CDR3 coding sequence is TGTGCCAGCAGCCGGGCCCTCGGCTACGAGCAGTACTTC. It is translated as CASSRALGYEQYF.

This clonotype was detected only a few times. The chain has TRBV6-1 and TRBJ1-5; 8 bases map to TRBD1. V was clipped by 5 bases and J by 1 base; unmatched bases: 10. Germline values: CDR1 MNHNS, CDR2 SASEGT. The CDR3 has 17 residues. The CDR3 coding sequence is TGTGCCAGCAGTCCCAGGGGGCACTCGGGGAGCAATCAGCCCCAGCATTTT. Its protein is CASSPRGHSGSNQPQHF.

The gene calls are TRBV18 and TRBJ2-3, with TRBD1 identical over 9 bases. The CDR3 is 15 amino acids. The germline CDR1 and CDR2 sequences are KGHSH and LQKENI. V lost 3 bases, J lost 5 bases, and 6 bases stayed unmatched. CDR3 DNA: TGTGCCAGCTCACCGGAACAGGGGGCGAGAGATACGCAGTATTTT. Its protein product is CASSPEQGARDTQYF.

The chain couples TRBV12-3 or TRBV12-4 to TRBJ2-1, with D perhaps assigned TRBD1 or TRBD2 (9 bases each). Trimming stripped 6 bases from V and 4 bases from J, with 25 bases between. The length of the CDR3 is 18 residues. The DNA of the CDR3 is TGTGCCAGCAGCCAGGGGGACAGGGCCCTAGCGGGATACAATGAGCAGTTCTTC. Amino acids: CASSQGDRALAGYNEQFF.

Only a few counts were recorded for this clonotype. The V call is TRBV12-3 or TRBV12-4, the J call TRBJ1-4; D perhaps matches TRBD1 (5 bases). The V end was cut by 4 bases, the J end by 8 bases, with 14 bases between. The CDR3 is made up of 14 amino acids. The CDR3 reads CASSWDELGEKLFF. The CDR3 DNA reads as TGTGCCAGCAGTTGGGACGAACTCGGGGAAAAACTGTTTTTT.

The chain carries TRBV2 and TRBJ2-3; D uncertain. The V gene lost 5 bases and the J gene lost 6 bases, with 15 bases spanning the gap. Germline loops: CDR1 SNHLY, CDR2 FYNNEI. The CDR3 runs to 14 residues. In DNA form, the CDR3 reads TGTGCCAGCAGTCAAATATACCGGGCCGATACGCAGTATTTT. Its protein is CASSQIYRADTQYF.

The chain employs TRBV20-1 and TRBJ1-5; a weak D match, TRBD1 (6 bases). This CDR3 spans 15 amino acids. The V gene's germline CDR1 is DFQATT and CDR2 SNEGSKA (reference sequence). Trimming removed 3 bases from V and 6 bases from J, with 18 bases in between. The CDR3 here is CSASVLAGAGQPQHF. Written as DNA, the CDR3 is TGCAGTGCTAGCGTGTTGGCGGGGGCAGGTCAGCCCCAGCATTTT.

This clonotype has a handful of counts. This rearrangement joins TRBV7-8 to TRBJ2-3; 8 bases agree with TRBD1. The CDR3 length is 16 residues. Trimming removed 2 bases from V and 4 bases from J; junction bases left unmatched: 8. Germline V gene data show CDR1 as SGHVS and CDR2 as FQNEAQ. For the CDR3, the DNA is TGTGCCAGCAGCTTATTGGGACAGGCCGCTTCAGATACGCAGTATTTT. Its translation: CASSLLGQAASDTQYF.

The CDR3 is CAIGTGWLETQYF. The CDR3 nucleotides are TGTGCCATCGGGACAGGGTGGTTGGAGACCCAGTACTTC. The rearrangement uses TRBV10-3 and TRBJ2-5; 9 positions match TRBD1. The CDR3 runs 13 residues. J gave up 5 bases and V 8 bases, and 6 bases lay outside the gene matches. Germline loops: CDR1 ENHRY, CDR2 SYGVKD.

The CDR3 sequence is CASSQDLLSEQFF. CDR3 bases: TGTGCCAGCAGCCAAGATCTTCTTAGTGAGCAGTTCTTC. The chain joins TRBV3-1 to TRBJ2-1, with unresolved D. This CDR3 region has 13 residues. Germline values: CDR1 LGHDT, CDR2 YNNKEL (reference sequence). V dropped 0 bases and J dropped 9 bases, with 9 bases sitting between them.

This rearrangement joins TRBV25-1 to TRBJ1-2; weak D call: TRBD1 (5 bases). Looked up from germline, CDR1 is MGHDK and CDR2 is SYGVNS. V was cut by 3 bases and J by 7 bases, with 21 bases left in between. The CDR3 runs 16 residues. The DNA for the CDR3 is TGTGCCAGCAGTGATTGGACGGGGGGTATCAGCCCTGGCTACACCTTC. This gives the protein CASSDWTGGISPGYTF.

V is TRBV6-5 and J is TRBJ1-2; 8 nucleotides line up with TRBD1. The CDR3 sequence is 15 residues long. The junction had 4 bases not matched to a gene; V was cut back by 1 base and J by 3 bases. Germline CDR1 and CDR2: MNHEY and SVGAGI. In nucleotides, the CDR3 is TGTGCCAGCAGTTACTTGCCAGGGGGCTACTATGGCTACACCTTC. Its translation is CASSYLPGGYYGYTF.

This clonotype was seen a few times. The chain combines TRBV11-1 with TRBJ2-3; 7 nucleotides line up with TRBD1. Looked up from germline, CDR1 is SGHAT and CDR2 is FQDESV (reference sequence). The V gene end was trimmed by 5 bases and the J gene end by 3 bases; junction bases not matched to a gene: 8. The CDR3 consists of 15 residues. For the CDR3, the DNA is TGTGCCAGCAGCCCCGAGGGGGCACTGACAGATACGCAGTATTTT. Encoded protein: CASSPEGALTDTQYF.

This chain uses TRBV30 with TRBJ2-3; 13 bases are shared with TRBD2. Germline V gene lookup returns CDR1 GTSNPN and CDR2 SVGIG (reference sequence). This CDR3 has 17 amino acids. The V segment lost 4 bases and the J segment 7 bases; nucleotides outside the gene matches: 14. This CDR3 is CAWTLFPGTSGVNTQYF. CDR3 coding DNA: TGTGCCTGGACCCTATTCCCCGGGACTAGCGGGGTTAATACGCAGTATTTT.

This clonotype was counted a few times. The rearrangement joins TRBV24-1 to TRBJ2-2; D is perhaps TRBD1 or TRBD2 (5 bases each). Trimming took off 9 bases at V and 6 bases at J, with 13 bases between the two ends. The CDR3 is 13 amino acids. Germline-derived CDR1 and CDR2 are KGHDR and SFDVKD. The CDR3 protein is CATGIRDAGELFF. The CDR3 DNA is TGTGCCACCGGGATCAGGGACGCCGGGGAGCTGTTTTTT.

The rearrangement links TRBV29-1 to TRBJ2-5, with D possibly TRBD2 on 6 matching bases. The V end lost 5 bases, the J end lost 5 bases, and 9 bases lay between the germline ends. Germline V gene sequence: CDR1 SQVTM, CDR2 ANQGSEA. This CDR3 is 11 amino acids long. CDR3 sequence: CSVLEGETQYF. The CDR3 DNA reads TGCAGCGTTTTGGAGGGGGAGACCCAGTACTTC.

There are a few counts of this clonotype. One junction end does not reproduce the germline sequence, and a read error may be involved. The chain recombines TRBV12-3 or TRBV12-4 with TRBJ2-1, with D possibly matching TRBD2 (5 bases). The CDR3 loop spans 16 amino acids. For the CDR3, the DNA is TGTGCCAGCACTTTACGGGGAGTCGGCTCCTACAATGAGCAGTTCTTC. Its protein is CASTLRGVGSYNEQFF.

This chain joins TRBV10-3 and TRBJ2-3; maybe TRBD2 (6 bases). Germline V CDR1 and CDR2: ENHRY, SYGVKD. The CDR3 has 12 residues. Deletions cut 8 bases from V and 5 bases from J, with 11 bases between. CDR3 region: CAIGPGGDTQYF. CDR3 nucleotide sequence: TGTGCCATCGGGCCCGGGGGAGATACGCAGTATTTT.

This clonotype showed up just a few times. CDR3 nucleotide sequence: TGTGCCATCAGTGAGGTCGGCACAGAGGAGACCCAGTACTTC. Protein: CAISEVGTEETQYF. The chain has TRBV10-3 and TRBJ2-5; D is undetermined. Trimming left V 2 bases short and J 5 bases short, with 12 bases between. CDR1 is ENHRY, CDR2 SYGVKD, per germline. CDR3 size: 14 residues.

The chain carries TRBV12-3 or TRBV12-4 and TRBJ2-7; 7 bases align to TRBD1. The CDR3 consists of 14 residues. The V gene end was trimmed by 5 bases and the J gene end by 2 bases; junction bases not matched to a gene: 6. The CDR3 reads CASSLKTGTYEQYF. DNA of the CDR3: TGTGCCAGCAGTCTCAAGACAGGGACCTACGAGCAGTACTTC.

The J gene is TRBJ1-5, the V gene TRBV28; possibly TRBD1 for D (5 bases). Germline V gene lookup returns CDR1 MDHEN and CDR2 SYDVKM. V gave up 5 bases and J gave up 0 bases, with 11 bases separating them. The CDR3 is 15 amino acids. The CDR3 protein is CASSRDGSSNQPQHF. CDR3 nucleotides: TGTGCCAGCAGTCGGGACGGAAGTAGCAATCAGCCCCAGCATTTT.